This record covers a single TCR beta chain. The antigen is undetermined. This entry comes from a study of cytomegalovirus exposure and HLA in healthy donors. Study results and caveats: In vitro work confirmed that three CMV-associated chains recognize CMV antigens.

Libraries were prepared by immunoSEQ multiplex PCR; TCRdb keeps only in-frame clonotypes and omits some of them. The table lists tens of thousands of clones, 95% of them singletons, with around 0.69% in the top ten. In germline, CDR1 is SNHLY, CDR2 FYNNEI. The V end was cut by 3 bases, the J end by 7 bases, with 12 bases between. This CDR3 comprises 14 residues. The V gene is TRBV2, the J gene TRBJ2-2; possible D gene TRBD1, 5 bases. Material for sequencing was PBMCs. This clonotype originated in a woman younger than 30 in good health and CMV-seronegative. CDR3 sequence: CASSDEQAVGELFF. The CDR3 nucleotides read TGTGCCAGCAGTGACGAACAGGCCGTCGGGGAGCTGTTTTTT.